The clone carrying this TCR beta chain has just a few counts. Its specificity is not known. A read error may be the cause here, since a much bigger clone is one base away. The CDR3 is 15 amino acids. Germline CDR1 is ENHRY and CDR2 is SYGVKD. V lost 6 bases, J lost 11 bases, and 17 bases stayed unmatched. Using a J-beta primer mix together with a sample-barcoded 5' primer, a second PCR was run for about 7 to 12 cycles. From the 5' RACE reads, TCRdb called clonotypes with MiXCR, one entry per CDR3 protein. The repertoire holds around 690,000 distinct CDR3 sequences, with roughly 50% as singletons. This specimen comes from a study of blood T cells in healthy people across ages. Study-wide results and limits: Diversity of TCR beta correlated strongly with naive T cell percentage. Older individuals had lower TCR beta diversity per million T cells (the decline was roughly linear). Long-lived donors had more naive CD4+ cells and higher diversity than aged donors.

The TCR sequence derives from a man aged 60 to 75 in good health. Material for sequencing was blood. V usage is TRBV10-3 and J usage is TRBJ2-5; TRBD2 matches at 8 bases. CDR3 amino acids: CAIRPDTGTRNEQYF. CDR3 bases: TGTGCCATCAGGCCCGACACCGGGACTAGAAATGAGCAGTACTTC.